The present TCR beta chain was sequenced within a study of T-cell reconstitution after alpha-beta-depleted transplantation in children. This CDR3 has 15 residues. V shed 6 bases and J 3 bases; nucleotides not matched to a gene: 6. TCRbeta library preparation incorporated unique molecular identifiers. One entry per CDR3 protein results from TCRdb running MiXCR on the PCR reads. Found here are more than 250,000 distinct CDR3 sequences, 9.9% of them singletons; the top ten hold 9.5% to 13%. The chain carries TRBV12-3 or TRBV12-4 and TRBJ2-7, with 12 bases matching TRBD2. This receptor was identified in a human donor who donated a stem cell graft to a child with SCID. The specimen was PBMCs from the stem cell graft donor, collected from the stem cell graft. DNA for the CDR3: TGTGCCAGCAGCCCCACTAGCGGGGGGTTCTACGAGCAGTACTTC. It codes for CASSPTSGGFYEQYF.